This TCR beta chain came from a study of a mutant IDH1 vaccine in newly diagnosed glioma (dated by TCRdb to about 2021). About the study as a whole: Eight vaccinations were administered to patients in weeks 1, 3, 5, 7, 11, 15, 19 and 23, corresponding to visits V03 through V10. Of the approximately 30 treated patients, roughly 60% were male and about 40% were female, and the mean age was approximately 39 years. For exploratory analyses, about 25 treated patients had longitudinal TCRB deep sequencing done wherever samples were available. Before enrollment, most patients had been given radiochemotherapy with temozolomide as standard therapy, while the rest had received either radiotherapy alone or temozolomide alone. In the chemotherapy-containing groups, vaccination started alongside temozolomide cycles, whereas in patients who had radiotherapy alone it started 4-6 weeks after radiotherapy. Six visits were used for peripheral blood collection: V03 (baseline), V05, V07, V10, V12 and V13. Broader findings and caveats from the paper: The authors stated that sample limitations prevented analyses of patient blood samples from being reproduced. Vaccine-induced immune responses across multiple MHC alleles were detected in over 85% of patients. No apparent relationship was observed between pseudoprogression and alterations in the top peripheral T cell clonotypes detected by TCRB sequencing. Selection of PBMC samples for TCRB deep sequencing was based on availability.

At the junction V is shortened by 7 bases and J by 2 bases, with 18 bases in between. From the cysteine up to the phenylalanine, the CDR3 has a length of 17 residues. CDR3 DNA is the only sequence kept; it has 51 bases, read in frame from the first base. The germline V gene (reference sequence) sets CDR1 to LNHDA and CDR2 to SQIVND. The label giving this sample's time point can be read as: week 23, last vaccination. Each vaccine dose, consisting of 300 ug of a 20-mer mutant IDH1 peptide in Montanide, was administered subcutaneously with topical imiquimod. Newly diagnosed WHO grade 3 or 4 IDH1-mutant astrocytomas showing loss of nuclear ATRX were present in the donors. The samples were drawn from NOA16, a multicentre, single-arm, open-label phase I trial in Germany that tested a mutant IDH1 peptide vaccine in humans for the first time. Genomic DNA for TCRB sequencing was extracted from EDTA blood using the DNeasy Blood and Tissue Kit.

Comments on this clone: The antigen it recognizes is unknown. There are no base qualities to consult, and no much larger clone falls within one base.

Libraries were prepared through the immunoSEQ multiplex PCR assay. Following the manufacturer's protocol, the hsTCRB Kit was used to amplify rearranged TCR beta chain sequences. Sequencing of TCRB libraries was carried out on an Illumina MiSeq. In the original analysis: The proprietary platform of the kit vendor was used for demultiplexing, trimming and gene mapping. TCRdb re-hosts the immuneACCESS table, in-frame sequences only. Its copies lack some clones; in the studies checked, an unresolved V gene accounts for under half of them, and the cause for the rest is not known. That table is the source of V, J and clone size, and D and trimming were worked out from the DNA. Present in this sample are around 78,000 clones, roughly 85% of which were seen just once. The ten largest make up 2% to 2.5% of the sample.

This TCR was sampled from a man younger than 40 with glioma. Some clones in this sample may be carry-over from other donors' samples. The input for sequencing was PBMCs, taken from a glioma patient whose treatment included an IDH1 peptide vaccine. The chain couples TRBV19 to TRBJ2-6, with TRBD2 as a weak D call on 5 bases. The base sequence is TGTGCCAGTACCTCAGCCCCGGCGGGCCCTGGGGCCAACGTCCTGACTTTC. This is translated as CASTSAPAGPGANVLTF. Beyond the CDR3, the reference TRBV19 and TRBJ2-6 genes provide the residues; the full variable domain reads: DGGITQSPKYLFRKEGQNVTLSCEQNLNHDAMYWYRQDPGQGLRLIYYSQIVNDFQKGDIAEGYSVSREKKESFPLTVTSAQKNPTAFYLCASTSAPAGPGANVLTFGAGSRLTVL.